Here is one T cell receptor beta chain with its context. The antigen is unknown. The study recruited healthy Caucasian donors from Russia who were aged roughly 6 to 100. Extraction of total RNA produced a minimum of 5 micrograms from each sample. These data originate in a study of blood T cells in healthy people across ages. Study at large: Template switching captured about one barcoded beta molecule per two T cells.

Study results and limitations: Naive CD4+ cell counts and diversity both ran higher in long-lived than in aged donors.

CDR1 is SQVTM and CDR2 is ANQGSEA in the germline V gene. The CDR3 sequence is 13 residues long. Combining a sample-barcoded 5' primer with a J-beta primer mix, a second PCR ran for roughly 7 to 12 cycles. TCRdb re-analysed the 5' RACE reads in MiXCR, keeping a single row per CDR3 protein. The sample lists 800,000 to 950,000 distinct CDR3 sequences, about 48% occurring once. The clonotype was recovered from a man under 40 in good health. The chain joins TRBV29-1 to TRBJ2-4; D is perhaps TRBD2 (5 bases). TRBJ2-7 matches the DNA end more closely, so the J call is doubtful. The specimen was blood. The CDR3 DNA sequence: TGCAGCGTTGAGACGGGGTCCAACTACGAGCAGTACTTC. Its translation is CSVETGSNYEQYF.